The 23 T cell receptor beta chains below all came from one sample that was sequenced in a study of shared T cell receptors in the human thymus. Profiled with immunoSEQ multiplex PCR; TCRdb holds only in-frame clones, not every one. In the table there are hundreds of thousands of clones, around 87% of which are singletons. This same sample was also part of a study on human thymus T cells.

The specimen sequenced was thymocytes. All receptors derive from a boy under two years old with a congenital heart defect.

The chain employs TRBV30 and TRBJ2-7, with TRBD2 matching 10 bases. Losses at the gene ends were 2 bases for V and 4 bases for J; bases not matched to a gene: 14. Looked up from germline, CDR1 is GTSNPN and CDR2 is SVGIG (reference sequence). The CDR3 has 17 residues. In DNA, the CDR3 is TGTGCCTGGAGTCCTCTTGCGGGGTCTAGCGGGAGTTACGAGCAGTACTTC. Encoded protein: CAWSPLAGSSGSYEQYF.

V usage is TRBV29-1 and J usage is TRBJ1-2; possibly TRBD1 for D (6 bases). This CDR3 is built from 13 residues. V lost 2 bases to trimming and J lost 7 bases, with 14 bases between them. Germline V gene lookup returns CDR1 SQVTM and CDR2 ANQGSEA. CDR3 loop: CSVEFRDTIGYTF. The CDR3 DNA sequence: TGCAGCGTTGAATTCCGGGACACTATTGGCTACACCTTC.

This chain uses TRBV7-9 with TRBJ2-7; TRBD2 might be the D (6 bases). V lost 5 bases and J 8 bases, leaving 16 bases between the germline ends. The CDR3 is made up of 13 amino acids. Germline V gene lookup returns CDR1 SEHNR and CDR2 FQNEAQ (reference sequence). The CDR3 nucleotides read TGTGCCAGCAGCCCCCGGAGGGATGTTCAGCAGTACTTC. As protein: CASSPRRDVQQYF.

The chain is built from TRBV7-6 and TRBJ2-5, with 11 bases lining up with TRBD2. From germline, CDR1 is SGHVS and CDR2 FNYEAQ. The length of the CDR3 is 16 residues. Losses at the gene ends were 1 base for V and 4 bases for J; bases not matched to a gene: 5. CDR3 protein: CASSLGLAGLPETQYF. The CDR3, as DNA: TGTGCCAGCAGCTTAGGACTAGCGGGACTTCCAGAGACCCAGTACTTC.

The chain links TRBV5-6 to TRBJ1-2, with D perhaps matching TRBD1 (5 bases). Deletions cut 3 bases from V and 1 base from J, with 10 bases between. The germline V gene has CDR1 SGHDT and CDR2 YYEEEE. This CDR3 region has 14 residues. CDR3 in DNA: TGTGCCAGCAGCTGGATGGGGGGTAACTATGGCTACACCTTC. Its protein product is CASSWMGGNYGYTF.

The CDR3 region has the DNA TGTGCCAGCAGCGCTGGACTAGTAGTGTATTTT. Its translation is CASSAGLVVYF. The chain employs TRBV28 and TRBJ2-3; 7 nucleotides agree with TRBD2. This CDR3 is 11 amino acids long. Germline CDR1 and CDR2: MDHEN and SYDVKM. Trimming removed 6 bases from V and 14 bases from J; junction bases left unmatched: 8.

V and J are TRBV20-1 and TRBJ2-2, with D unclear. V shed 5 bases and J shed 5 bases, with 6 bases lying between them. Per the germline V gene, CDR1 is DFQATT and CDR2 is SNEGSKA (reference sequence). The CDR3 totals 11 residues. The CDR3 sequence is CSADSTGELFF. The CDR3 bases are TGCAGTGCTGATAGTACCGGGGAGCTGTTTTTT.

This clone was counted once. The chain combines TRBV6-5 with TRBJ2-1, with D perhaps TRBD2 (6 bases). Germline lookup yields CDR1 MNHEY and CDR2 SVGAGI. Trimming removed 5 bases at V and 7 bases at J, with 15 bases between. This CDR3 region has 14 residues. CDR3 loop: CASSIRLDWNEQFF. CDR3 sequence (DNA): TGTGCCAGCAGTATAAGACTAGACTGGAATGAGCAGTTCTTC.

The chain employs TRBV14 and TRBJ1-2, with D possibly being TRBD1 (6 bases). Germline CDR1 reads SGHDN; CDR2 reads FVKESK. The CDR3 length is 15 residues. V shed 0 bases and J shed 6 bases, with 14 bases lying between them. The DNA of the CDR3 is TGTGCCAGCAGCCAAGATCAGGGGCCCAGAGATGGCTACACCTTC. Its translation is CASSQDQGPRDGYTF.

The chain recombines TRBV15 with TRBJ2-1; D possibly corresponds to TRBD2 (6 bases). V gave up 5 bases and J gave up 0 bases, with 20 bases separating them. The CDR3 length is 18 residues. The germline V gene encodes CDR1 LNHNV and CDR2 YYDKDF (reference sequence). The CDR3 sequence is CATSARGLERFSYNEQFF. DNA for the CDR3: TGTGCCACCAGCGCGCGGGGACTCGAGAGATTCTCCTACAATGAGCAGTTCTTC.

The CDR3 loop is CASRGGQGQLPYEQYF. In nucleotides, the CDR3 is TGTGCCAGCAGGGGGGGACAGGGCCAACTCCCCTACGAGCAGTACTTC. The chain joins TRBV6-6 to TRBJ2-7; TRBD1 matches at 9 bases. The CDR3 length is 16 residues. J was trimmed by 2 bases and V by 6 bases; bases with no gene match: 11. Germline CDR1 MNHNY, CDR2 SVGAGI (reference sequence).

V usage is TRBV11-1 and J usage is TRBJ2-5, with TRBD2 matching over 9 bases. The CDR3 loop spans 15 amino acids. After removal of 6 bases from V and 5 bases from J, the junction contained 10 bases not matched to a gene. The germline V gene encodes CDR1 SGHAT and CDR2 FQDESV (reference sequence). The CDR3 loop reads CASRAGERGVETQYF. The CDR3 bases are TGTGCCAGCAGGGCGGGTGAGCGGGGGGTCGAGACCCAGTACTTC.

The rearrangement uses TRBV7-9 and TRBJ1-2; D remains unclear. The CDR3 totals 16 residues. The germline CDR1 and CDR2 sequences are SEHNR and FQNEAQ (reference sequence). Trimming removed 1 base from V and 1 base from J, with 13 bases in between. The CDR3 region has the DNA TGTGCCAGCAGCTTAGTCGGTGTGGAGGGTAACTATGGCTACACCTTC. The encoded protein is CASSLVGVEGNYGYTF.

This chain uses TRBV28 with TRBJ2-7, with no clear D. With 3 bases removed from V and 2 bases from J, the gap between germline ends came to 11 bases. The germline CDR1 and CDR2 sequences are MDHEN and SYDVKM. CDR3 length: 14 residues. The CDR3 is CASSFIENPYEQYF. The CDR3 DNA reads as TGTGCCAGCAGTTTTATAGAAAACCCCTACGAGCAGTACTTC.

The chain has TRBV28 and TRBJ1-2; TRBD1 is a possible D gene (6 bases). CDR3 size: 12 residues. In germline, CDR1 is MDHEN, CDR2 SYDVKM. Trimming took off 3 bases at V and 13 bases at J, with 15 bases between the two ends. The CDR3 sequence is CASSLTGPHCTF. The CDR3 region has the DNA TGTGCCAGCAGTTTGACAGGCCCGCATTGCACCTTC.

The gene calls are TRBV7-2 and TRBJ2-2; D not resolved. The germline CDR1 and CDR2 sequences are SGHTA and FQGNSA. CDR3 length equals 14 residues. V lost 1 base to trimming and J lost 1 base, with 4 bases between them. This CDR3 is CASSLERNTGELFF. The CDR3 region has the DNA TGTGCCAGCAGCTTAGAGAGGAACACCGGGGAGCTGTTTTTT.

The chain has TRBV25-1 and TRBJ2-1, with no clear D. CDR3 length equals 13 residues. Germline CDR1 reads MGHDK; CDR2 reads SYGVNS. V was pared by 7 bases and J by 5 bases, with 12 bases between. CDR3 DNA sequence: TGTGCCAGCATTACCGGGTTCAACAATGAGCAGTTCTTC. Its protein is CASITGFNNEQFF.

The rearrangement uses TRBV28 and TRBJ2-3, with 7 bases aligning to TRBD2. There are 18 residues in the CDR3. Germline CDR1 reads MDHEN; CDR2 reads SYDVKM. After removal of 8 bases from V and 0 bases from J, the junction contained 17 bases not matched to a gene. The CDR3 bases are TGTGCCAGCTTACCATTGCCCGGGACTACACCTAGCACAGATACGCAGTATTTT. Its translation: CASLPLPGTTPSTDTQYF.

The CDR3 protein is CASSLVPGQGDYEQYF. DNA of the CDR3: TGTGCCAGCAGCTTAGTGCCCGGACAGGGGGACTACGAGCAGTACTTC. The V call is TRBV7-2, the J call TRBJ2-7, with 10 positions matching TRBD1. The J segment lost 3 bases and the V segment lost 1 base, leaving 6 bases of the junction unmatched. Germline V gene lookup returns CDR1 SGHTA and CDR2 FQGNSA. This CDR3 spans 16 amino acids.

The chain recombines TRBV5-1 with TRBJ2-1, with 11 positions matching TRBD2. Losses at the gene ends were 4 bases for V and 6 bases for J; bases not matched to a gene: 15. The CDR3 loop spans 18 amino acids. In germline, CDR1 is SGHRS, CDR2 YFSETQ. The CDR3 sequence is CASSLYQPTSGSPNEQFF. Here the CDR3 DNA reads TGCGCCAGCAGCCTATACCAACCAACTAGCGGGAGCCCCAATGAGCAGTTCTTC.

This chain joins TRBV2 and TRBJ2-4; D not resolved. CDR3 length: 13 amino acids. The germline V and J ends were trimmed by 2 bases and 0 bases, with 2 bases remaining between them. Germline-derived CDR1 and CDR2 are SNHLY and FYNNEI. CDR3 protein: CASSELAKNIQYF. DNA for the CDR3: TGTGCCAGCAGTGAACTAGCCAAAAACATTCAGTACTTC.

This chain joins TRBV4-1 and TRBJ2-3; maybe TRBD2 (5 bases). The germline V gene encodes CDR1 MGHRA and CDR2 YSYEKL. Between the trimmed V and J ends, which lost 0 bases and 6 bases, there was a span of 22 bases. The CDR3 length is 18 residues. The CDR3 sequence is CASSQDFEGRVGFDTQYF. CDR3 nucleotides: TGCGCCAGCAGCCAAGATTTTGAGGGCCGAGTCGGCTTCGATACGCAGTATTTT.

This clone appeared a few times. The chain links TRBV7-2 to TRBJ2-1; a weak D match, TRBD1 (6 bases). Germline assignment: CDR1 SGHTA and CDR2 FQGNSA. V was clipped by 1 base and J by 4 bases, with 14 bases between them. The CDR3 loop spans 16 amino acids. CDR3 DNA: TGTGCCAGCAGCTTAGTTCTACAGGGTACATACAATGAGCAGTTCTTC. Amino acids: CASSLVLQGTYNEQFF.